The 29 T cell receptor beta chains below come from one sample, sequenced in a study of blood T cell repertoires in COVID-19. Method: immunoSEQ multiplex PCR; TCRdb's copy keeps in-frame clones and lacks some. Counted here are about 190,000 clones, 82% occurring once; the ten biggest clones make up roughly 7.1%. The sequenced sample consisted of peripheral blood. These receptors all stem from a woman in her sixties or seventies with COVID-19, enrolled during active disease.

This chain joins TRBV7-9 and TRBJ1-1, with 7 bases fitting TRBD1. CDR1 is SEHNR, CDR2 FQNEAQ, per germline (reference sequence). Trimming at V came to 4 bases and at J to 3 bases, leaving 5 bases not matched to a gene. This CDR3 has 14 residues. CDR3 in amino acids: CASSWNRGHTEAFF. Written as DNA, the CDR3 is TGTGCCAGCAGCTGGAACAGGGGACACACTGAAGCTTTCTTT.

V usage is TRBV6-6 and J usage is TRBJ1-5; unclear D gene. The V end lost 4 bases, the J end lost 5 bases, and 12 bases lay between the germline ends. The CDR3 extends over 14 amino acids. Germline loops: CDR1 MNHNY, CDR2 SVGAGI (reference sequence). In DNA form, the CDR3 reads TGTGCCAGCAGTTTAGGTTCGAGGGATCAGCCCCAGCATTTT. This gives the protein CASSLGSRDQPQHF.

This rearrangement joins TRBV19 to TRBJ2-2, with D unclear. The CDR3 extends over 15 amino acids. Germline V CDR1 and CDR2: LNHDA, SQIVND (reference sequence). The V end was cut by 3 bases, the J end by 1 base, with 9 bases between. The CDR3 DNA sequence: TGTGCCAGTAGTATGCTCAGACTGAACACCGGGGAGCTGTTTTTT. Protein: CASSMLRLNTGELFF.

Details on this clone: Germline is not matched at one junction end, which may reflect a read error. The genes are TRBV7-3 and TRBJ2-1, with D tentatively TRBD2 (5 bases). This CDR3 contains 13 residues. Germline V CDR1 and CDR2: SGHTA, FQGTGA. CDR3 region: CASSLTIGGEKFF. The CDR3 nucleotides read TGTGCCAGCAGCTTAACGATTGGAGGTGAGAAGTTCTTC. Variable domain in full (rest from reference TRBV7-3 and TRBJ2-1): GAGVSQTPSNKVTEKGKYVELRCDPISGHTALYWYRQSLGQGPEFLIYFQGTGAADDSGLPNDRFFAVRPEGSVSTLKIQRTERGDSAVYLCASSLTIGGEKFFGPGTRLTVL.

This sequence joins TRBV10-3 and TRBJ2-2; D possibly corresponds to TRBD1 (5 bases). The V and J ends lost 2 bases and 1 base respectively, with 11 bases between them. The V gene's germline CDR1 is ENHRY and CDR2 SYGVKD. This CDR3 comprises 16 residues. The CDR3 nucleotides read TGTGCCATCAGTGAGGGGGCCAGCCAGAACACCGGGGAGCTGTTTTTT. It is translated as CAISEGASQNTGELFF.

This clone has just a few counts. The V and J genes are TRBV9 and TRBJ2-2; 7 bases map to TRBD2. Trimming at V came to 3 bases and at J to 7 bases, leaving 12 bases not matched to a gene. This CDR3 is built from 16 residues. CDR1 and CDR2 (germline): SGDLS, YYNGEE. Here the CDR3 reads CASSALGLDSVGELFF. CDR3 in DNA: TGTGCCAGCAGCGCTTTAGGACTAGATTCTGTCGGGGAGCTGTTTTTT. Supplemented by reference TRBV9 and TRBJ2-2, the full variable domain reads DSGVTQTPKHLITATGQRVTLRCSPRSGDLSVYWYQQSLDQGLQFLIQYYNGEERAKGNILERFSAQQFPDLHSELNLSSLELGDSALYFCASSALGLDSVGELFFGEGSRLTVL.

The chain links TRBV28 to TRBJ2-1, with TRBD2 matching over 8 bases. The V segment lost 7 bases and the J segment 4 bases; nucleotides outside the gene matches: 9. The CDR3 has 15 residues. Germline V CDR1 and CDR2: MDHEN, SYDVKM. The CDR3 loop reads CASTPGAGDYNEQFF. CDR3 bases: TGTGCCAGCACCCCGGGAGCGGGGGATTACAATGAGCAGTTCTTC.

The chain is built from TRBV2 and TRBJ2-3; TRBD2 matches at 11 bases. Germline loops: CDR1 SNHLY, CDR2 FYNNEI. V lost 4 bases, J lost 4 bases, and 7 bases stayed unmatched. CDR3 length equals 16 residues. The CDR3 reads CASSGIAGGLPDTQYF. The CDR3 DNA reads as TGTGCCAGCAGTGGAATAGCGGGGGGGCTTCCAGATACGCAGTATTTT.

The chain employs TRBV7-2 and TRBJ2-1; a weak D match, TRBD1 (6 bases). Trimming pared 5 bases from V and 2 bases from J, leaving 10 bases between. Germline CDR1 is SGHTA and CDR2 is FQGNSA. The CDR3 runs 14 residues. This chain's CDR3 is CASSLRTAYNEQFF. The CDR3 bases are TGTGCCAGCAGCCTCAGGACAGCCTACAATGAGCAGTTCTTC.

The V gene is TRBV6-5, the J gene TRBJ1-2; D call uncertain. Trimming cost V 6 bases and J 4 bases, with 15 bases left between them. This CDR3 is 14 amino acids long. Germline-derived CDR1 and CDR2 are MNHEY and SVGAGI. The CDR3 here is CASRRVVDLYGYTF. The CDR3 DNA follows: TGTGCCAGCAGACGGGTCGTCGACCTCTATGGCTACACCTTC.

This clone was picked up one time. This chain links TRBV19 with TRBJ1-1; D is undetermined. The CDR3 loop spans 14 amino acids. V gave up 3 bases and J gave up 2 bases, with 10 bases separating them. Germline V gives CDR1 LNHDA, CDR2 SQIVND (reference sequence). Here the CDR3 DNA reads TGTGCCAGTAGTATCCCTTCAACAAACACTGAAGCTTTCTTT. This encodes CASSIPSTNTEAFF. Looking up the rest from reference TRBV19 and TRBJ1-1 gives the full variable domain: DGGITQSPKYLFRKEGQNVTLSCEQNLNHDAMYWYRQDPGQGLRLIYYSQIVNDFQKGDIAEGYSVSREKKESFPLTVTSAQKNPTAFYLCASSIPSTNTEAFFGQGTRLTVV.

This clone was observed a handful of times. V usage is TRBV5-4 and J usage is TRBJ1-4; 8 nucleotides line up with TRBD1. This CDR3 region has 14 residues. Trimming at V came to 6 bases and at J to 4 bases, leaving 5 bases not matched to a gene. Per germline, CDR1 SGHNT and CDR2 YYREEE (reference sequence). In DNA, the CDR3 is TGTGCCAGCACCCGGACAGGGTATAATGAAAAACTGTTTTTT. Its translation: CASTRTGYNEKLFF.

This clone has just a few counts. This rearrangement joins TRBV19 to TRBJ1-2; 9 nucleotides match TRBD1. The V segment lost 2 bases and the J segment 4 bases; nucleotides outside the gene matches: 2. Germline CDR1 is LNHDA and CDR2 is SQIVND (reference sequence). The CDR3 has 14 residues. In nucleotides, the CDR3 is TGTGCCAGTAGTATATCGACAGGGGGCTATGGCTACACCTTC. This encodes CASSISTGGYGYTF.

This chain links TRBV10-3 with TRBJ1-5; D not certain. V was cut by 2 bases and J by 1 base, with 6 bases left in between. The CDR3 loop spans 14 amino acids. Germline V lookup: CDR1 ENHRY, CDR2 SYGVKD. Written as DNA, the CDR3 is TGTGCCATCAGTGAGAGTCGGAGCAATCAGCCCCAGCATTTT. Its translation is CAISESRSNQPQHF.

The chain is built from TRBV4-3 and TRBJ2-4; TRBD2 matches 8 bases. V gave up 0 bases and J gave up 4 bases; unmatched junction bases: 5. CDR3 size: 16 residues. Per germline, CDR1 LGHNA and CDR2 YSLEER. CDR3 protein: CASSQETSGSKNIQYF. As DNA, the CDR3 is TGCGCCAGCAGCCAAGAAACGAGCGGGAGTAAAAACATTCAGTACTTC.

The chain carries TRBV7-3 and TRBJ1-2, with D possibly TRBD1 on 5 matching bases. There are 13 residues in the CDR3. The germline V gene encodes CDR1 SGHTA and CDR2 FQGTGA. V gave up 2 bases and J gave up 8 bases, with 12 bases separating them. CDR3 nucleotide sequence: TGTGCCAGCAGCTTAGTTGCAGGGCAAGGCTACACCTTC. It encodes CASSLVAGQGYTF. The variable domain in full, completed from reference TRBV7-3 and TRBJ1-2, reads GAGVSQTPSNKVTEKGKYVELRCDPISGHTALYWYRQSLGQGPEFLIYFQGTGAADDSGLPNDRFFAVRPEGSVSTLKIQRTERGDSAVYLCASSLVAGQGYTFGSGTRLTVV.

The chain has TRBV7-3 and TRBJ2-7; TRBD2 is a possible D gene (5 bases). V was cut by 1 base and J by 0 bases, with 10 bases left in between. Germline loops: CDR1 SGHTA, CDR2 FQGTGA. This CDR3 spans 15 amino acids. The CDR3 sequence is CASSLNAGPSYEQYF. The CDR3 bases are TGTGCCAGCAGCTTAAATGCGGGTCCCTCCTACGAGCAGTACTTC.

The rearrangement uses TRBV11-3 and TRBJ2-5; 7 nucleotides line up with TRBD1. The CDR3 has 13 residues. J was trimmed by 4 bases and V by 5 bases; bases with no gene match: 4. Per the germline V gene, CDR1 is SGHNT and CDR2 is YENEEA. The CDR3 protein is CASSLRTGETQYF. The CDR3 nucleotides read TGTGCCAGCAGCCTACGGACAGGAGAGACCCAGTACTTC.

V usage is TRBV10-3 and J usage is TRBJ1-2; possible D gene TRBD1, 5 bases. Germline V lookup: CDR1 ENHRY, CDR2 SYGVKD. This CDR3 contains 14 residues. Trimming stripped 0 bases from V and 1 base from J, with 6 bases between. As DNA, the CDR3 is TGTGCCATCAGTGAGTCGGGGCTTAACTATGGCTACACCTTC. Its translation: CAISESGLNYGYTF.

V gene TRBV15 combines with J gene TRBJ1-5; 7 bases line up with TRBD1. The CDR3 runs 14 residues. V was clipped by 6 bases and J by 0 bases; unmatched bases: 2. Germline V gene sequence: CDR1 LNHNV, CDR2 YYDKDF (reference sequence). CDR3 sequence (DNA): TGTGCCACCAGGAGGGGGCATAGCAATCAGCCCCAGCATTTT. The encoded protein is CATRRGHSNQPQHF.

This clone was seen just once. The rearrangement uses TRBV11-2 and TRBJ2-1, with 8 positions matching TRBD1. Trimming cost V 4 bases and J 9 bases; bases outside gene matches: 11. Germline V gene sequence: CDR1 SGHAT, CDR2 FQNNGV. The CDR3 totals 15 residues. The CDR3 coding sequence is TGTGCCAGCAGCTCCCTGGCCAGGGGGCGCGCTGAGCAGTTCTTC. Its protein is CASSSLARGRAEQFF.

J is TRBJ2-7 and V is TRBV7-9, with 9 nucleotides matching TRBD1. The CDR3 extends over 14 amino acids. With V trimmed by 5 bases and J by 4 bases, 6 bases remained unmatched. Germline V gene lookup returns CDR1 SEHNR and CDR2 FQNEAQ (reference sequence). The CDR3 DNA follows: TGTGCCAGCAGCCTCCGGGACAGGGTTTACGAGCAGTACTTC. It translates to CASSLRDRVYEQYF.

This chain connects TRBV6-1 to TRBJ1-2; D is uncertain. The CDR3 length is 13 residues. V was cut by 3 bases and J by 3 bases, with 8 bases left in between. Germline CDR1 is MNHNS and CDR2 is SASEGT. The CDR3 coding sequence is TGTGCCAGCAGTGAGTCGGGTTACTATGGCTACACCTTC. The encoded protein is CASSESGYYGYTF.

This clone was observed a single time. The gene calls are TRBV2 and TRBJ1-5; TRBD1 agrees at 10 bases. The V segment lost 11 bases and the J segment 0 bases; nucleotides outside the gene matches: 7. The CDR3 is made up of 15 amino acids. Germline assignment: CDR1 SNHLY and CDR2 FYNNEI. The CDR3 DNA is TGTGCCGCAGGGACAGGGGTCAATAGCAATCAGCCCCAGCATTTT. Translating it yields CAAGTGVNSNQPQHF.

The CDR3 nucleotides read TGTGCCAGTAGTATGGGACACGGGGCTAATGAAAAACTGTTTTTT. Translated, it gives CASSMGHGANEKLFF. The rearrangement uses TRBV19 and TRBJ1-4; D is possibly TRBD1 (6 bases). CDR3 size: 15 residues. V was cut by 3 bases and J by 3 bases, with 11 bases left in between. Germline CDR1 is LNHDA and CDR2 is SQIVND (reference sequence).

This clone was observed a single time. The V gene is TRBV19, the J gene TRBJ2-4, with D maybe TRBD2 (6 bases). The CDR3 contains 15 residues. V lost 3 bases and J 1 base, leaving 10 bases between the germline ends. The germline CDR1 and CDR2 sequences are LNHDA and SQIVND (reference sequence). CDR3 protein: CASSIRAGAKNIQYF. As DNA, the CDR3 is TGTGCCAGTAGTATTAGGGCGGGGGCCAAAAACATTCAGTACTTC.

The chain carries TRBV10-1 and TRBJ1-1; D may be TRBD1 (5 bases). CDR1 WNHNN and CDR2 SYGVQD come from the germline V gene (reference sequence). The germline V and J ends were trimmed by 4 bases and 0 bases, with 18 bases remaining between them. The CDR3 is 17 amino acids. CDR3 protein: CASSVSRPGGMNTEAFF. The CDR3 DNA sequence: TGCGCCAGCAGTGTGTCCCGGCCGGGGGGGATGAACACTGAAGCTTTCTTT.

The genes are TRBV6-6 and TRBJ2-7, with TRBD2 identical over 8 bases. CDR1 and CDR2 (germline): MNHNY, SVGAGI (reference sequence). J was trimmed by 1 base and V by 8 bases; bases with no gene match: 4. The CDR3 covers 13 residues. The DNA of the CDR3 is TGTGCCAGCGTACTAGCGGAGTCCTACGAGCAGTACTTC. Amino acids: CASVLAESYEQYF.

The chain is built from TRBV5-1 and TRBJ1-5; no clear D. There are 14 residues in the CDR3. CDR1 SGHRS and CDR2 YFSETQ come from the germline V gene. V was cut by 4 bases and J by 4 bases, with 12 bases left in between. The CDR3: CASSPGERNQPQHF. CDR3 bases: TGCGCCAGCAGCCCGGGAGAGAGGAATCAGCCCCAGCATTTT.